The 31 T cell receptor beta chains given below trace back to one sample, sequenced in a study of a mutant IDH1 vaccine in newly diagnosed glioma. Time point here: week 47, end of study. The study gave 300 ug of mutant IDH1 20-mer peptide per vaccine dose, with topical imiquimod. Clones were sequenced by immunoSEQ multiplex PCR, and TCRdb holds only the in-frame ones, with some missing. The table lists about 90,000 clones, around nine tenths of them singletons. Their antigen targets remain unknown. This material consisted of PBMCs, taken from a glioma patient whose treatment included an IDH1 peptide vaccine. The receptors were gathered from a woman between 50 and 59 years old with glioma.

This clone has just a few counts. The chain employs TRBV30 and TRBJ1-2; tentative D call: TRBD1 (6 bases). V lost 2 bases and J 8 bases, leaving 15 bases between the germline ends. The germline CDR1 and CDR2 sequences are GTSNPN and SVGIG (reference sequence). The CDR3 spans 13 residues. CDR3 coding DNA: TGTGCCTGGAGTAGAGAGGGGGTGCGGGGCTACACCTTC. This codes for CAWSREGVRGYTF.

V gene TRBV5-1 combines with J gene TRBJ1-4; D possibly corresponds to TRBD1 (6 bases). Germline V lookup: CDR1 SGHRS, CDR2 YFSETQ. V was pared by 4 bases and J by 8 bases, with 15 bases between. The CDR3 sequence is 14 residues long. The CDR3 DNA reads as TGCGCCAGCAGCCAGGGGCAGGGCCGAGAAAAACTGTTTTTT. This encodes CASSQGQGREKLFF. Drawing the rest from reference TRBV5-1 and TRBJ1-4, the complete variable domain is KAGVTQTPRYLIKTRGQQVTLSCSPISGHRSVSWYQQTPGQGLQFLFEYFSETQRNKGNFPGRFSGRQFSNSRSEMNVSTLELGDSALYLCASSQGQGREKLFFGSGTQLSVL.

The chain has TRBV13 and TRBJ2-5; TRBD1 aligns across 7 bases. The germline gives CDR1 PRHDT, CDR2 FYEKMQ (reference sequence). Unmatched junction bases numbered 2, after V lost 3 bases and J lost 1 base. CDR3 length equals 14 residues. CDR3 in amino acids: CASSFRDSQETQYF. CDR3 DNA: TGTGCCAGCAGCTTCCGGGACAGCCAAGAGACCCAGTACTTC.

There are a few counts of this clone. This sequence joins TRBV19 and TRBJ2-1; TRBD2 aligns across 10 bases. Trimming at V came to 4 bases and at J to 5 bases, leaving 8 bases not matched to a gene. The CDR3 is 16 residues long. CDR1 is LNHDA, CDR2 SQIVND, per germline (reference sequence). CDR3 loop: CASSKSLAGVDNEQFF. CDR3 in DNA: TGTGCCAGTAGTAAATCTCTAGCGGGAGTCGACAATGAGCAGTTCTTC. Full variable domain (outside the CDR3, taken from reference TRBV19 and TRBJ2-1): DGGITQSPKYLFRKEGQNVTLSCEQNLNHDAMYWYRQDPGQGLRLIYYSQIVNDFQKGDIAEGYSVSREKKESFPLTVTSAQKNPTAFYLCASSKSLAGVDNEQFFGPGTRLTVL.

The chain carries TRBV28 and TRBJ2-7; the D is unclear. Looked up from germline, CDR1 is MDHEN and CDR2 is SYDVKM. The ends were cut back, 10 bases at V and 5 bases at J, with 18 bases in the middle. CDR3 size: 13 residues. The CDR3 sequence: CATAPPGRNEQYF. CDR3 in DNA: TGTGCCACCGCCCCCCCCGGACGGAACGAGCAGTACTTC.

The CDR3: CASRPGPQIRVANTEAFF. The DNA for the CDR3 is TGCGCCAGCAGACCCGGGCCTCAGATCAGGGTCGCGAACACTGAAGCTTTCTTT. This chain links TRBV10-1 with TRBJ1-1, with D possibly matching TRBD1 (5 bases). Trimming stripped 6 bases from V and 1 base from J, with 24 bases between. CDR3 size: 18 residues. The germline gives CDR1 WNHNN, CDR2 SYGVQD (reference sequence).

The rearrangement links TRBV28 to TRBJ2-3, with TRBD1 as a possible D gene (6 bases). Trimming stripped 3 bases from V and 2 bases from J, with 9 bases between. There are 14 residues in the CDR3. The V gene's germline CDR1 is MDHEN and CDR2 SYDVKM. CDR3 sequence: CASSFTGTTDTQYF. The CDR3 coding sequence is TGTGCCAGCAGTTTTACAGGGACCACAGATACGCAGTATTTT.

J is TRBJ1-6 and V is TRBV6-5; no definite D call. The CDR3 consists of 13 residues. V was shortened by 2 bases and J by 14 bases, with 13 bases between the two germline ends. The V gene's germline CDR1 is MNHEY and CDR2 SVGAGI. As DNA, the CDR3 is TGTGCCAGCAGTTACGGGCAGACAAAATCCCTCCACTTT. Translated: CASSYGQTKSLHF.

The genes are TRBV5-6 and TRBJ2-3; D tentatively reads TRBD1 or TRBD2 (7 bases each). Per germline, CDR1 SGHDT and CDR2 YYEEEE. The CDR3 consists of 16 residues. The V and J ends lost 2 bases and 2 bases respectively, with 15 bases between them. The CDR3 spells CASSFRQGLLTDTQYF. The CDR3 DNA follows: TGTGCCAGCAGCTTCAGACAGGGACTACTCACAGATACGCAGTATTTT.

The CDR3 DNA follows: TGTGCCAGCAGTTACTCGGGACCGGACTACGAGCAGTACTTC. Amino acid sequence: CASSYSGPDYEQYF. This chain uses TRBV6-6 with TRBJ2-7; D is possibly TRBD1 or TRBD2 (5 bases each). The CDR3 extends over 14 amino acids. Looked up from germline, CDR1 is MNHNY and CDR2 is SVGAGI (reference sequence). V dropped 0 bases and J dropped 3 bases, with 9 bases sitting between them.

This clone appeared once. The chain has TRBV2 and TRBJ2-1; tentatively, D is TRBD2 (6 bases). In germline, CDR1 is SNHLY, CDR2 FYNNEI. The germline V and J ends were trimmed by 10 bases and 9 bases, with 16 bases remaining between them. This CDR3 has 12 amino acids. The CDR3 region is CAIGTPPSEQFF. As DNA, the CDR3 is TGTGCCATAGGGACTCCGCCCTCTGAGCAGTTCTTC.

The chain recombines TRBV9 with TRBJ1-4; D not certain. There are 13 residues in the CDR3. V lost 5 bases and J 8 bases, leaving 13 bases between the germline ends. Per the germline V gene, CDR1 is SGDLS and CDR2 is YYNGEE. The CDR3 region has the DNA TGTGCCAGCAGTGCCGGCGGGAGGGAAAAACTGTTTTTT. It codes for CASSAGGREKLFF.

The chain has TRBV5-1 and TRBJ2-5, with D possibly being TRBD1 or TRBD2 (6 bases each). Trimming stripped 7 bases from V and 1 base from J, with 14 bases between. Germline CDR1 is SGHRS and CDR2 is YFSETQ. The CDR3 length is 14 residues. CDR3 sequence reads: CASHGGGSQETQYF. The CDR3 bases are TGCGCCAGCCACGGAGGGGGTTCCCAAGAGACCCAGTACTTC. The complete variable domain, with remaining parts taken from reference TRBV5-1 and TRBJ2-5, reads KAGVTQTPRYLIKTRGQQVTLSCSPISGHRSVSWYQQTPGQGLQFLFEYFSETQRNKGNFPGRFSGRQFSNSRSEMNVSTLELGDSALYLCASHGGGSQETQYFGPGTRLLVL.

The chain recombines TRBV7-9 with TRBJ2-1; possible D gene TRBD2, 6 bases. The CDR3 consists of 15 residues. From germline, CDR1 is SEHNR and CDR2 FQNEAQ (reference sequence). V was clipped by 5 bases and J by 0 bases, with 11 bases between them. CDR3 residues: CASSPSVSSYNEQFF. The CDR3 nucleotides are TGTGCCAGCAGCCCTAGCGTTAGCTCCTACAATGAGCAGTTCTTC.

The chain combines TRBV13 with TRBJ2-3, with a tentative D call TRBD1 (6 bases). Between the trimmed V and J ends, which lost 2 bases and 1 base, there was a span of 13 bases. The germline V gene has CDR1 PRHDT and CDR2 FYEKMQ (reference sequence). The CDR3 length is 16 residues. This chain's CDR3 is CASSLQGTRGTDTQYF. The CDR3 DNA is TGTGCCAGCAGCTTACAGGGGACCCGAGGCACAGATACGCAGTATTTT.

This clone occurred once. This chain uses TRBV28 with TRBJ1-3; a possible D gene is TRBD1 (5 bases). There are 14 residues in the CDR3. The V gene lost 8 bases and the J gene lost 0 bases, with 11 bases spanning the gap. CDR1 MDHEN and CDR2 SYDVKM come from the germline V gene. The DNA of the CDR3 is TGTGCCAGCCGCTGGGGGATCTCTGGAAACACCATATATTTT. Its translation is CASRWGISGNTIYF.

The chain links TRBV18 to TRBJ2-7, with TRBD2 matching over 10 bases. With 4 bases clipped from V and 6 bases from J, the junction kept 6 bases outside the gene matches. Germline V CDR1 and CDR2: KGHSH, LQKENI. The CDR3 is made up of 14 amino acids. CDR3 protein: CASSRPGLALEQYF. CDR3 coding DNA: TGTGCCAGCTCACGACCGGGACTAGCGCTCGAGCAGTACTTC.

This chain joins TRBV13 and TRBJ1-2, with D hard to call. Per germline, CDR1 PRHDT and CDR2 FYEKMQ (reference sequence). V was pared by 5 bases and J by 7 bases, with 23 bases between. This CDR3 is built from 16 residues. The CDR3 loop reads CASSPLEAVWESGYTF. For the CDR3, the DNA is TGTGCCAGCAGCCCTCTCGAAGCGGTATGGGAGAGTGGCTACACCTTC.

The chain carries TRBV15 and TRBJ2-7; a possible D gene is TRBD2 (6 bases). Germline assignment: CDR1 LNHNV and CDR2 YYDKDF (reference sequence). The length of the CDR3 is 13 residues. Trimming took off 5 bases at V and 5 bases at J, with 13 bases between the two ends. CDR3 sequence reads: CATSADWGDEQYF. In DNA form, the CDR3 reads TGTGCCACCAGCGCAGATTGGGGGGACGAGCAGTACTTC.

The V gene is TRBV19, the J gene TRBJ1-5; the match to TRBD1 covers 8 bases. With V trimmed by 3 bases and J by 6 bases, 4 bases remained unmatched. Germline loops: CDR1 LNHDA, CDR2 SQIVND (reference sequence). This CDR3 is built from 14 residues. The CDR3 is CASSIRTGRQPQHF. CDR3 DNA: TGTGCCAGTAGTATCAGGACAGGGCGTCAGCCCCAGCATTTT. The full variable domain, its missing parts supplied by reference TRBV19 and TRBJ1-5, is DGGITQSPKYLFRKEGQNVTLSCEQNLNHDAMYWYRQDPGQGLRLIYYSQIVNDFQKGDIAEGYSVSREKKESFPLTVTSAQKNPTAFYLCASSIRTGRQPQHFGDGTRLSIL.

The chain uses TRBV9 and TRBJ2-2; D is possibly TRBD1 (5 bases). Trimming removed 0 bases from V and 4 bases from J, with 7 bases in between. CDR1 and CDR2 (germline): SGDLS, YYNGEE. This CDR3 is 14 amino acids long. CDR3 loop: CASSVGRVTGELFF. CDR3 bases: TGTGCCAGCAGCGTAGGCAGGGTCACCGGGGAGCTGTTTTTT.

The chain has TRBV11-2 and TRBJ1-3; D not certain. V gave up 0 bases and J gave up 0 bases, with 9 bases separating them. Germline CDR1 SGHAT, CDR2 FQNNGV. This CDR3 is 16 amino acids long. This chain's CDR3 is CASSLDQPSSGNTIYF. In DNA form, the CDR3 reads TGTGCCAGCAGCTTAGATCAACCGAGCTCTGGAAACACCATATATTTT.

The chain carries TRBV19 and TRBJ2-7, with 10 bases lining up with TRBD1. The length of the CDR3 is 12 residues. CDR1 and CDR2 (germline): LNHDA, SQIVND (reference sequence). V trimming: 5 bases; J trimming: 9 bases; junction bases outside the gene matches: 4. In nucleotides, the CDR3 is TGTGCCAGTAGTGTCCGGGACAGGGGGCAGTACTTC. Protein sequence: CASSVRDRGQYF.

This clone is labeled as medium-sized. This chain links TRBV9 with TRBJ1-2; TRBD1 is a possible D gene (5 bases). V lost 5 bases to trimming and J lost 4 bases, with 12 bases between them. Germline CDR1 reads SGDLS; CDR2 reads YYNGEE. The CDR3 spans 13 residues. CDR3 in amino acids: CASRGDRRYGYTF. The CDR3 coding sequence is TGTGCCAGCAGAGGGGACCGCCGCTATGGCTACACCTTC.

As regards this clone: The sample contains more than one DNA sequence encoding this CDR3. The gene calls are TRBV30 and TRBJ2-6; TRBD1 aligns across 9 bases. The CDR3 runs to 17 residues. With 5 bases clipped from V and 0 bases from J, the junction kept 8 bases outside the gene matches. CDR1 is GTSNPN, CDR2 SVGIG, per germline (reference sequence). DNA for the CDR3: TGTGCCTGGTTCCGGGACAGGGCTCGCTCTGGGGCCAACGTCCTGACTTTC. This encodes CAWFRDRARSGANVLTF.

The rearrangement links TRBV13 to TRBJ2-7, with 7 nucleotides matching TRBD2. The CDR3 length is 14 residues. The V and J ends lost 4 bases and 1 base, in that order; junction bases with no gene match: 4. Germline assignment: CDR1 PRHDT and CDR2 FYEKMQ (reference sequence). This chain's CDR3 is CASSSASGSYEQYF. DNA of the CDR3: TGTGCCAGCAGCTCCGCTAGCGGTTCCTACGAGCAGTACTTC.

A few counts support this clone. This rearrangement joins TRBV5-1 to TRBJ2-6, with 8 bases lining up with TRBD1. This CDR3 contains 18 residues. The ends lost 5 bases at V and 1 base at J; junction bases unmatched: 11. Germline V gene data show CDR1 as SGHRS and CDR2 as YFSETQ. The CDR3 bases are TGCGCCAGCAGTAGAACAGGACAGGGAGGTTCTGGGGCCAACGTCCTGACTTTC. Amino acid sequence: CASSRTGQGGSGANVLTF. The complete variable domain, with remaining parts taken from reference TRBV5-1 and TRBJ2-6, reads KAGVTQTPRYLIKTRGQQVTLSCSPISGHRSVSWYQQTPGQGLQFLFEYFSETQRNKGNFPGRFSGRQFSNSRSEMNVSTLELGDSALYLCASSRTGQGGSGANVLTFGAGSRLTVL.

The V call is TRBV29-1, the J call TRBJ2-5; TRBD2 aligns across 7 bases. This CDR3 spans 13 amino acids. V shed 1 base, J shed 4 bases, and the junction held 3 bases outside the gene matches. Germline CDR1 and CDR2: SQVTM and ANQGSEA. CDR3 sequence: CSVEVGGRETQYF. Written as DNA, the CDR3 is TGCAGCGTTGAAGTGGGGGGGAGAGAGACCCAGTACTTC.

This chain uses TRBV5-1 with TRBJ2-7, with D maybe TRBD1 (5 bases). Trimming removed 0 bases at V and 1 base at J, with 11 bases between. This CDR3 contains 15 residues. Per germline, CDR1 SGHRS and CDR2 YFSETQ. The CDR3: CASSLDDSASYEQYF. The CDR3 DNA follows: TGCGCCAGCAGCTTGGACGACAGCGCTTCCTACGAGCAGTACTTC.

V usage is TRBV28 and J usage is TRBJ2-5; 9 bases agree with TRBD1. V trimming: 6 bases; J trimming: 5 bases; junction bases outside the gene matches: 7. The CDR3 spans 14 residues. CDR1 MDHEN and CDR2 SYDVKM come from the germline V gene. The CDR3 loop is CASSLTGGEETQYF. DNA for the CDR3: TGTGCCAGCAGCCTGACAGGGGGTGAGGAGACCCAGTACTTC.

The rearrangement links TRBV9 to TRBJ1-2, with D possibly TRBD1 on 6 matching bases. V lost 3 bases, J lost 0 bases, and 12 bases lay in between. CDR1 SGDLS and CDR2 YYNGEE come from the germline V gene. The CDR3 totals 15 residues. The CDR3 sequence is CASSEGGSPNYGYTF. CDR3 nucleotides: TGTGCCAGCAGCGAGGGGGGGAGTCCTAACTATGGCTACACCTTC.